The 13 T cell receptor beta chains below were found in one sample sequenced in a study of memory CD4+ T cells and cytomegalovirus serostatus. Repertoires were generated with immunoSEQ multiplex PCR, while TCRdb's copy carries only in-frame clones and drops some. The data show about 96,000 clones, about four fifths seen once. Single viable CD3+CD4+CD8-CD45RO+ cells were sorted as the memory CD4+ T cells. The sequencing input was memory CD4+ T cells from blood. Receptors were obtained from an adult in good health and CMV-seropositive.

Sample share makes this clone medium-sized (0.01 to 0.1%). The chain is built from TRBV10-3 and TRBJ2-4, with TRBD2 as a possible D gene (7 bases). Germline CDR1 and CDR2: ENHRY and SYGVKD. The CDR3 runs to 13 residues. V was shortened by 10 bases and J by 4 bases, with 14 bases between the two germline ends. The CDR3, as DNA: TGTGCCACACAGGGCGGGGGTAAAAACATTCAGTACTTC. This gives the protein CATQGGGKNIQYF.

The gene calls are TRBV19 and TRBJ2-1, with 8 nucleotides matching TRBD1. The germline gives CDR1 LNHDA, CDR2 SQIVND (reference sequence). V lost 3 bases to trimming and J lost 6 bases; unmatched junction nucleotides: 7. This CDR3 comprises 15 residues. The CDR3 nucleotides read TGTGCCAGTAGTATTGGCGGACAGGGTGTCAATGAGCAGTTCTTC. Encoded protein: CASSIGGQGVNEQFF.

The V and J genes are TRBV5-1 and TRBJ1-4, with 8 bases identical to TRBD1. This CDR3 contains 14 residues. The V and J ends lost 4 bases and 8 bases, in that order; junction bases with no gene match: 7. Germline CDR1 is SGHRS and CDR2 is YFSETQ. The CDR3 loop reads CASSPTTGAEKLFF. DNA for the CDR3: TGCGCCAGCAGCCCTACGACAGGGGCAGAAAAACTGTTTTTT. Full variable domain (missing parts from reference TRBV5-1 and TRBJ1-4): KAGVTQTPRYLIKTRGQQVTLSCSPISGHRSVSWYQQTPGQGLQFLFEYFSETQRNKGNFPGRFSGRQFSNSRSEMNVSTLELGDSALYLCASSPTTGAEKLFFGSGTQLSVL.

In regard to this clone: Its ends do not fully match the called genes, so a read error is possible. The chain has TRBV7-9 and TRBJ2-3; 9 bases line up with TRBD2. Germline assignment: CDR1 SEHNR and CDR2 FQNEAQ (reference sequence). This CDR3 region has 12 residues. CDR3 protein: CASSVAGEAQYF. CDR3 sequence (DNA): TGTGCCAGCAGCGTAGCGGGAGAGGCGCAGTATTTT.

This clone occurred once. Written as DNA, the CDR3 is TGTGCCAGCACCTTCAGGACCGGGGAGCTGTTTTTT. Translating it yields CASTFRTGELFF. The J gene is TRBJ2-2, the V gene TRBV27, with unresolved D. Per germline, CDR1 MNHEY and CDR2 SMNVEV (reference sequence). V was shortened by 7 bases and J by 5 bases, with 8 bases between the two germline ends. The CDR3 has 12 residues.

V gene TRBV6-5 combines with J gene TRBJ2-5, with 7 bases matching TRBD1. From germline, CDR1 is MNHEY and CDR2 SVGAGI. The junction had 9 bases not matched to a gene; V was cut back by 6 bases and J by 5 bases. The length of the CDR3 is 14 residues. CDR3 in amino acids: CASRNSATGETQYF. CDR3 sequence (DNA): TGTGCCAGCAGAAACTCGGCGACAGGGGAGACCCAGTACTTC.

This chain joins TRBV4-1 and TRBJ2-7; 12 positions match TRBD2. V was pared by 10 bases and J by 6 bases, with 10 bases of the junction left unmatched. CDR1 and CDR2 from the germline V gene are MGHRA and YSYEKL. CDR3 length: 14 residues. The CDR3: CATSALAGGGEQYF. The CDR3 region has the DNA TGCGCCACCTCTGCACTAGCGGGAGGTGGCGAGCAGTACTTC.

Only a few counts were recorded for this clone. CDR3 DNA sequence: TGTGCCTGGAGTAAGGACTTCGGGAACACTGAAGCTTTCTTT. Translated: CAWSKDFGNTEAFF. The rearrangement joins TRBV30 to TRBJ1-1; D call uncertain. Trimming removed 2 bases at V and 1 base at J, with 11 bases between. Germline V gives CDR1 GTSNPN, CDR2 SVGIG (reference sequence). The CDR3 is 14 amino acids.

This clone is a singleton in its sample. The same CDR3 arises from other DNA sequences in this sample as well. The V and J genes are TRBV5-1 and TRBJ2-7; D remains unclear. Germline lookup yields CDR1 SGHRS and CDR2 YFSETQ. V was shortened by 0 bases and J by 1 base, with 8 bases between the two germline ends. This CDR3 comprises 14 residues. CDR3 loop: CASSLAGSSYEQYF. Here the CDR3 DNA reads TGCGCCAGCAGCTTGGCCGGTAGTTCCTACGAGCAGTACTTC.

This chain links TRBV6-5 with TRBJ2-2, with D possibly called TRBD1 or TRBD2 (5 bases each). CDR1 MNHEY and CDR2 SVGAGI come from the germline V gene. V was pared by 0 bases and J by 5 bases, with 10 bases between. The CDR3 runs 15 residues. CDR3 sequence: CASSYSGGGTGELFF. CDR3 sequence (DNA): TGTGCCAGCAGTTACTCTGGGGGTGGAACCGGGGAGCTGTTTTTT.

The chain couples TRBV28 to TRBJ2-4, with D unresolved. V gave up 6 bases and J gave up 11 bases, with 14 bases separating them. Germline V gene sequence: CDR1 MDHEN, CDR2 SYDVKM. The CDR3 runs 12 residues. CDR3: CASSSTTWVQYF. CDR3 nucleotides: TGTGCCAGCAGCAGCACCACATGGGTTCAGTACTTC.

This chain joins TRBV7-9 and TRBJ2-7, with 7 bases matching TRBD1. CDR3 length equals 14 residues. Germline lookup yields CDR1 SEHNR and CDR2 FQNEAQ (reference sequence). V lost 1 base and J lost 1; bases outside the gene matches: 1. The CDR3: CASSLDRGSYEQYF. For the CDR3, the DNA is TGTGCCAGCAGCTTAGACAGGGGATCCTACGAGCAGTACTTC.

V usage is TRBV6-1 and J usage is TRBJ2-7; D may be TRBD2 (5 bases). The germline CDR1 and CDR2 sequences are MNHNS and SASEGT. CDR3 length equals 13 residues. With 0 bases removed from V and 2 bases from J, the gap between germline ends came to 5 bases. This chain's CDR3 is CASSEARAYEQYF. The CDR3 nucleotides are TGTGCCAGCAGTGAAGCGAGGGCCTACGAGCAGTACTTC.